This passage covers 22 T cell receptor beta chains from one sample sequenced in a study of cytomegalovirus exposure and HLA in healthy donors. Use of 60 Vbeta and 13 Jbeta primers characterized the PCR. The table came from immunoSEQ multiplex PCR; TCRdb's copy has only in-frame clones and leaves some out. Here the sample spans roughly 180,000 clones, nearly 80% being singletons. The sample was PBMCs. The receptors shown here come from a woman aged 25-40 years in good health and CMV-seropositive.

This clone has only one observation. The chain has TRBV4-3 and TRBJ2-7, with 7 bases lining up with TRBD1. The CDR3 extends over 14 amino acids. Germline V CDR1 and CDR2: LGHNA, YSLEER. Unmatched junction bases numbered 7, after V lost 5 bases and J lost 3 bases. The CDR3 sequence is CASSDDRVRYEQYF. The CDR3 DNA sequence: TGCGCCAGCAGCGACGACAGGGTGCGCTACGAGCAGTACTTC.

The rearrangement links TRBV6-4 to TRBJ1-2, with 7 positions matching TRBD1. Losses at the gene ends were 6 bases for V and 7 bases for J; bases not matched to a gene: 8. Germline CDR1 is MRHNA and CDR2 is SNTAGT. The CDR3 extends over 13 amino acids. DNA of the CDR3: TGTGCCAGCAGATTACAGGGGTCGGGTGGCTACACCTTC. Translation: CASRLQGSGGYTF.

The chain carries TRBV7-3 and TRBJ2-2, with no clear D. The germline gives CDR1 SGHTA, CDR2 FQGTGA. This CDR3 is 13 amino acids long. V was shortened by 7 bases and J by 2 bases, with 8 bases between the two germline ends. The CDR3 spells CASKQPNTGELFF. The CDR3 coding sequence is TGTGCCAGCAAACAGCCCAACACCGGGGAGCTGTTTTTT.

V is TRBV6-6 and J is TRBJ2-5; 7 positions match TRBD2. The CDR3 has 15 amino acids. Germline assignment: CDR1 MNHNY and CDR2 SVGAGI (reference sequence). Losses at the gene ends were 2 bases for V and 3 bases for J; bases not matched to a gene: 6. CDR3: CASSYRGELKETQYF. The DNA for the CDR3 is TGTGCCAGCAGTTACCGGGGGGAACTAAAAGAGACCCAGTACTTC.

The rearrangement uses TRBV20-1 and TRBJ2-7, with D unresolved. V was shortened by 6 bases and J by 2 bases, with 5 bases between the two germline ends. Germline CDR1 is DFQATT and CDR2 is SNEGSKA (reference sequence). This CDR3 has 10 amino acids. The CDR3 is CSASPYEQYF. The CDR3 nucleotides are TGCAGTGCCTCTCCCTACGAGCAGTACTTC.

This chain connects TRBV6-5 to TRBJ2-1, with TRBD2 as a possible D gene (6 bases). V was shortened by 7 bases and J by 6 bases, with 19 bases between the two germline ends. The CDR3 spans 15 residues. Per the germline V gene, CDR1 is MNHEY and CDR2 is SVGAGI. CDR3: CASKERALLTNEQFF. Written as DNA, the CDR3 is TGTGCCAGCAAGGAGCGGGCACTCCTAACCAATGAGCAGTTCTTC.

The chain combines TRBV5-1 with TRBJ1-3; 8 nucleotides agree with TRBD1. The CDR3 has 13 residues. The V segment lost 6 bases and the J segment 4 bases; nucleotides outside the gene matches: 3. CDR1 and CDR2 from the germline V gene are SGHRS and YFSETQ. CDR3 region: CASTRDRGNTIYF. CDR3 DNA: TGCGCCAGCACCCGGGACAGGGGAAACACCATATATTTT.

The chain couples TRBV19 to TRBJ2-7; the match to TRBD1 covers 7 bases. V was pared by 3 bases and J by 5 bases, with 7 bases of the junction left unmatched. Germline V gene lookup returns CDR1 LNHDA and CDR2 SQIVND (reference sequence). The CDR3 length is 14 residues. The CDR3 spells CASSMGQGVDEQYF. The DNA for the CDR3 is TGTGCCAGTAGTATGGGCCAGGGGGTAGACGAGCAGTACTTC.

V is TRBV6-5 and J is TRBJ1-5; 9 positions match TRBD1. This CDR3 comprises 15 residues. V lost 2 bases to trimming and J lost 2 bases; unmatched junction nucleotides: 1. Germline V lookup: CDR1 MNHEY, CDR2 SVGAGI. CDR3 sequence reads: CASSYRTGGNQPQHF. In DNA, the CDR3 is TGTGCCAGCAGTTACCGGACAGGGGGCAATCAGCCCCAGCATTTT.

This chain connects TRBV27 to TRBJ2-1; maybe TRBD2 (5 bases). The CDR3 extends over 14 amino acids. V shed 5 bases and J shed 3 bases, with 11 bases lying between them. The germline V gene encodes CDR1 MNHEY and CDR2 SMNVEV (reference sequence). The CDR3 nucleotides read TGTGCCAGCAGTGGCGGGCCGAGCTACAATGAGCAGTTCTTC. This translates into CASSGGPSYNEQFF.

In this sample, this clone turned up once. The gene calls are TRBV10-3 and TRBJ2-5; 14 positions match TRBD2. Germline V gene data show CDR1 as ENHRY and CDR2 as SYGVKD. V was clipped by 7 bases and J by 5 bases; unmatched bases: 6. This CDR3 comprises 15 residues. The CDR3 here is CAIKGTSGSLETQYF. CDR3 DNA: TGTGCCATCAAGGGGACTAGCGGGAGTCTCGAGACCCAGTACTTC.

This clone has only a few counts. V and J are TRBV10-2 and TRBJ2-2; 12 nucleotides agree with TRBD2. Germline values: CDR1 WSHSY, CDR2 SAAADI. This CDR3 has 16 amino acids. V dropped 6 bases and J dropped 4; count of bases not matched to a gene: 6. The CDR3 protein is CASRELGLAGTGELFF. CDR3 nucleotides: TGCGCCAGCAGGGAATTGGGACTAGCGGGCACCGGGGAGCTGTTTTTT.

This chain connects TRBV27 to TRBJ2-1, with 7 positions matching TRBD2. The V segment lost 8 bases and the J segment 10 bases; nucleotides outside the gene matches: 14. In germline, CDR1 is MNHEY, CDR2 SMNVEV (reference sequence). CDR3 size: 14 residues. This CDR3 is CASRKRGYLREQFF. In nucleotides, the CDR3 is TGTGCCAGCCGCAAGCGGGGCTATTTAAGGGAGCAGTTCTTC.

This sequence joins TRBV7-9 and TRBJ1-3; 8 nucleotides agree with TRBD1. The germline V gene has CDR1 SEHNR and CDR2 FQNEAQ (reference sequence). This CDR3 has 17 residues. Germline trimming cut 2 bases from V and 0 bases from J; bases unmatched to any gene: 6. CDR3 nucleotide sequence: TGTGCCAGCAGCTTACCCGGGACAGGACACTCTGGAAACACCATATATTTT. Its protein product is CASSLPGTGHSGNTIYF. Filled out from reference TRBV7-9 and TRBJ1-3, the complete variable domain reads DTGVSQNPRHKITKRGQNVTFRCDPISEHNRLYWYRQTLGQGPEFLTYFQNEAQLEKSRLLSDRFSAERPKGSFSTLEIQRTEQGDSAMYLCASSLPGTGHSGNTIYFGEGSWLTVV.

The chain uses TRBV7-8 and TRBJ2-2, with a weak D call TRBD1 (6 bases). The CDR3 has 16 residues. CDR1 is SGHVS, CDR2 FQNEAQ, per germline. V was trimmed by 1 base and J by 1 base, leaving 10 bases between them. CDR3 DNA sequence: TGTGCCAGCAGCTTAGGAACAGGGAGGAACACCGGGGAGCTGTTTTTT. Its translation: CASSLGTGRNTGELFF.

CDR3 protein: CASSLQFDWVLAGSPGQYF. Written as DNA, the CDR3 is TGTGCCAGCAGCTTACAGTTCGATTGGGTCCTAGCGGGGTCCCCGGGGCAGTACTTC. The chain recombines TRBV7-2 with TRBJ2-7; 9 positions match TRBD2. The CDR3 is made up of 19 amino acids. The germline V gene has CDR1 SGHTA and CDR2 FQGNSA. V was pared by 2 bases and J by 9 bases, with 23 bases of the junction left unmatched. The variable domain in full, completed from reference TRBV7-2 and TRBJ2-7, reads GAGVSQSPSNKVTEKGKDVELRCDPISGHTALYWYRQSLGQGLEFLIYFQGNSAPDKSGLPSDRFSAERTGGSVSTLTIQRTQQEDSAVYLCASSLQFDWVLAGSPGQYFGPGTRLTVT.

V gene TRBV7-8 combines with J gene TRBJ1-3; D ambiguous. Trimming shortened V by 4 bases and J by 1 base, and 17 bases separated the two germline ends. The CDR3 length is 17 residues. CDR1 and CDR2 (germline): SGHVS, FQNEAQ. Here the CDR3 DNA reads TGTGCCAGCAGCTCCCCGAGGCTCCACCTTTCTGGAAACACCATATATTTT. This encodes CASSSPRLHLSGNTIYF.

CDR3 coding DNA: TGTGCCAGCAGGGACAGTGGGCTGTTTTTT. It specifies CASRDSGLFF. The rearrangement links TRBV2 to TRBJ2-2, with a possible D match to TRBD1 (6 bases). The CDR3 sequence is 10 residues long. V gave up 6 bases and J gave up 13 bases, with 9 bases separating them. Germline V lookup: CDR1 SNHLY, CDR2 FYNNEI.

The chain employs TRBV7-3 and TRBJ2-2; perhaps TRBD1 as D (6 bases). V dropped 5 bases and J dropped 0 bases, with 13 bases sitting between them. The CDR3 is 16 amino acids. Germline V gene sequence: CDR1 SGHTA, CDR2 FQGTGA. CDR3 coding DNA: TGTGCCAGCAGCCAGCAGGGGCCCTCGAACACCGGGGAGCTGTTTTTT. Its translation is CASSQQGPSNTGELFF.

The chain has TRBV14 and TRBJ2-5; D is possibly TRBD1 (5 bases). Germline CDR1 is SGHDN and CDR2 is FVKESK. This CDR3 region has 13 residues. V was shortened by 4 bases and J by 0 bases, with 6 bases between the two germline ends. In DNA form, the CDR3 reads TGTGCCAGCAGCCGACAGCACCAAGAGACCCAGTACTTC. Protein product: CASSRQHQETQYF.

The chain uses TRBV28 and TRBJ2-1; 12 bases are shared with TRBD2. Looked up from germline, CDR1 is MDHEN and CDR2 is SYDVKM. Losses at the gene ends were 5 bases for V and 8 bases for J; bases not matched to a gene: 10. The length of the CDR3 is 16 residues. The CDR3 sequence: CASSLILAGGGDEQFF. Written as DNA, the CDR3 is TGTGCCAGCAGTCTGATCCTAGCGGGAGGGGGCGATGAGCAGTTCTTC. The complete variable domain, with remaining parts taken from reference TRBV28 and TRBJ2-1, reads DVKVTQSSRYLVKRTGEKVFLECVQDMDHENMFWYRQDPGLGLRLIYFSYDVKMKEKGDIPEGYSVSREKKERFSLILESASTNQTSMYLCASSLILAGGGDEQFFGPGTRLTVL.

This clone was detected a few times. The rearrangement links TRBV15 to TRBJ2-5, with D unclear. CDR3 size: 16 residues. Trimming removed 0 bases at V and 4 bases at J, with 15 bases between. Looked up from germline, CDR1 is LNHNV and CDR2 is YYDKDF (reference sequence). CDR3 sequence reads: CATSRESLLPLETQYF. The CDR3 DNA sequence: TGTGCCACCAGCAGAGAGTCACTCCTACCCCTAGAGACCCAGTACTTC.